These 17 T cell receptor beta chains came from one sample sequenced in a study of blood T cell repertoires in COVID-19. Some clones are missing from TCRdb's copy, which holds only in-frame ones; the method was immunoSEQ multiplex PCR. The table records 50,000 to 70,000 clones, about three quarters of them present only once. The specimen sequenced was peripheral blood. The origin of the receptors is a man aged 45-60 years with active or convalescent COVID-19.

This clone has only one observation. V gene TRBV2 combines with J gene TRBJ2-5; D possibly corresponds to TRBD1 (6 bases). V dropped 8 bases and J dropped 0 bases, with 13 bases sitting between them. Germline V lookup: CDR1 SNHLY, CDR2 FYNNEI. The CDR3 sequence is 14 residues long. The CDR3 DNA reads as TGTGCCAGCTGGACAGCCCTAGACCAAGAGACCCAGTACTTC. Its translation is CASWTALDQETQYF.

This chain connects TRBV6-6 to TRBJ2-2, with 7 bases matching TRBD1. The CDR3 runs 16 residues. Germline CDR1 and CDR2: MNHNY and SVGAGI (reference sequence). J gave up 4 bases and V 5 bases, and 10 bases lay outside the gene matches. The CDR3 DNA sequence: TGTGCCAGCAGTCCGAAGAGAGGGGGCGGCACCGGGGAGCTGTTTTTT. Amino acids: CASSPKRGGGTGELFF.

The V call is TRBV5-5, the J call TRBJ1-2, with 7 bases matching TRBD1. This CDR3 is built from 15 residues. The trim removed 4 bases at V and 5 bases at J, leaving 11 bases unmatched. CDR1 is SGHKS and CDR2 is YYEKEE in the germline V gene (reference sequence). This CDR3 reads CASSPVAGGPYGYTF. Here the CDR3 DNA reads TGTGCCAGCAGCCCGGTCGCAGGGGGACCTTATGGCTACACCTTC.

The chain joins TRBV19 to TRBJ2-4, with D unresolved. Germline V lookup: CDR1 LNHDA, CDR2 SQIVND (reference sequence). The CDR3 has 14 amino acids. Trimming pared 8 bases from V and 0 bases from J, leaving 11 bases between. In DNA, the CDR3 is TGTGCCAGTCAGTTTTCTCCAGCCAAAAACATTCAGTACTTC. It encodes CASQFSPAKNIQYF.

The chain is built from TRBV24-1 and TRBJ2-3; D is uncertain. With 3 bases removed from V and 1 base from J, the gap between germline ends came to 10 bases. This CDR3 spans 15 amino acids. Germline loops: CDR1 KGHDR, CDR2 SFDVKD. This CDR3 is CATSDPEERTDTQYF. CDR3 DNA: TGTGCCACCAGTGATCCAGAAGAACGCACAGATACGCAGTATTTT.

The J gene is TRBJ2-7, the V gene TRBV6-5; D remains unclear. Germline CDR1 MNHEY, CDR2 SVGAGI. Trimming left V 4 bases short and J 0 bases short, with 10 bases between. The CDR3 is 14 residues long. CDR3 amino acids: CASSFPGRSYEQYF. The CDR3 nucleotides are TGTGCCAGCAGTTTCCCGGGTCGCTCCTACGAGCAGTACTTC.

V gene TRBV5-1 combines with J gene TRBJ2-2; 8 nucleotides match TRBD2. J gave up 3 bases and V 0 bases, and 1 base lay outside the gene matches. CDR3 length: 15 amino acids. Germline CDR1 SGHRS, CDR2 YFSETQ. The CDR3 is CASSLELADTGELFF. The CDR3 DNA sequence: TGCGCCAGCAGCTTGGAACTAGCGGACACCGGGGAGCTGTTTTTT.

The chain employs TRBV7-9 and TRBJ1-1, with no clear D. The CDR3 has 14 residues. With 3 bases removed from V and 3 bases from J, the gap between germline ends came to 11 bases. From germline, CDR1 is SEHNR and CDR2 FQNEAQ (reference sequence). As DNA, the CDR3 is TGTGCCAGCAGCTTTGATCCAGCGGACACTGAAGCTTTCTTT. It encodes CASSFDPADTEAFF.

This rearrangement joins TRBV10-1 to TRBJ2-2; D gene ambiguous. Germline V CDR1 and CDR2: WNHNN, SYGVQD (reference sequence). The CDR3 spans 16 residues. Trimming cost V 3 bases and J 2 bases, with 13 bases left between them. In DNA, the CDR3 is TGCGCCAGCAGTGATCGGTTGACTGTAAACACCGGGGAGCTGTTTTTT. This sequence encodes CASSDRLTVNTGELFF.

The chain employs TRBV6-6 and TRBJ2-3; D uncertain. Trimming left V 0 bases short and J 5 bases short, with 9 bases between. Germline assignment: CDR1 MNHNY and CDR2 SVGAGI (reference sequence). The CDR3 length is 14 residues. The CDR3 region is CASSYSTLVDTQYF. In DNA form, the CDR3 reads TGTGCCAGCAGTTACTCCACTCTGGTAGATACGCAGTATTTT.

The chain couples TRBV5-1 to TRBJ1-2, with TRBD1 identical over 10 bases. The germline CDR1 and CDR2 sequences are SGHRS and YFSETQ. The CDR3 totals 18 residues. Trimming took 9 bases from V and 4 from J; bases not matched to a gene: 21. CDR3: CATHPIGTGVASGYGYTF. CDR3 coding DNA: TGCGCCACCCACCCGATCGGGACAGGGGTGGCATCGGGCTATGGCTACACCTTC.

The chain links TRBV13 to TRBJ1-5; TRBD1 matches 7 bases. The CDR3 sequence is 14 residues long. CDR1 PRHDT and CDR2 FYEKMQ come from the germline V gene (reference sequence). J was trimmed by 3 bases and V by 5 bases; bases with no gene match: 4. CDR3 in amino acids: CASSLGTVNQPQHF. The CDR3 DNA reads TGTGCCAGCAGCCTTGGGACAGTCAATCAGCCCCAGCATTTT.

The V call is TRBV9, the J call TRBJ1-3; D might be TRBD1 (6 bases). V was shortened by 3 bases and J by 11 bases, with 15 bases between the two germline ends. The length of the CDR3 is 13 residues. Germline lookup yields CDR1 SGDLS and CDR2 YYNGEE. CDR3 sequence (DNA): TGTGCCAGCAGCGCAGGACAGTGGGGGCCCATATATTTT. Residues: CASSAGQWGPIYF.

This sequence joins TRBV25-1 and TRBJ2-5; D is unclear. V was trimmed by 6 bases and J by 0 bases, leaving 11 bases between them. Germline values: CDR1 MGHDK, CDR2 SYGVNS. This CDR3 spans 14 amino acids. CDR3 DNA: TGTGCCAGCAGCGAGAAAACGCACCAAGAGACCCAGTACTTC. Its translation is CASSEKTHQETQYF. Combining the CDR3 with reference TRBV25-1 and TRBJ2-5 gives the whole variable domain EADIYQTPRYLVIGTGKKITLECSQTMGHDKMYWYQQDPGMELHLIHYSYGVNSTEKGDLSSESTVSRIRTEHFPLTLESARPSHTSQYLCASSEKTHQETQYFGPGTRLLVL.

The table lists this clone with a few counts. The rearrangement joins TRBV9 to TRBJ2-7, with 10 bases aligning to TRBD2. Germline CDR1 reads SGDLS; CDR2 reads YYNGEE. V gave up 3 bases and J gave up 5 bases; unmatched junction bases: 8. The CDR3 loop spans 15 amino acids. DNA for the CDR3: TGTGCCAGCAGCGCAGCGGGAGGGCTGCCCCACGAGCAGTACTTC. This codes for CASSAAGGLPHEQYF.

The chain uses TRBV27 and TRBJ1-5, with no clear D. Germline V gene sequence: CDR1 MNHEY, CDR2 SMNVEV (reference sequence). The CDR3 consists of 13 residues. V was cut by 3 bases and J by 5 bases, with 8 bases left in between. The CDR3 DNA follows: TGTGCCAGCAGTTTGCGGCCGTATCAGCCCCAGCATTTT. Translating gives CASSLRPYQPQHF.

This chain uses TRBV19 with TRBJ2-7; perhaps TRBD2 as D (6 bases). Trimming shortened V by 3 bases and J by 3 bases, and 15 bases separated the two germline ends. Germline V gene sequence: CDR1 LNHDA, CDR2 SQIVND (reference sequence). The CDR3 is 15 amino acids. The CDR3 DNA is TGTGCCAGTAGTATTTCGAGTCAGGGACTCTACGAGCAGTACTTC. Protein: CASSISSQGLYEQYF.